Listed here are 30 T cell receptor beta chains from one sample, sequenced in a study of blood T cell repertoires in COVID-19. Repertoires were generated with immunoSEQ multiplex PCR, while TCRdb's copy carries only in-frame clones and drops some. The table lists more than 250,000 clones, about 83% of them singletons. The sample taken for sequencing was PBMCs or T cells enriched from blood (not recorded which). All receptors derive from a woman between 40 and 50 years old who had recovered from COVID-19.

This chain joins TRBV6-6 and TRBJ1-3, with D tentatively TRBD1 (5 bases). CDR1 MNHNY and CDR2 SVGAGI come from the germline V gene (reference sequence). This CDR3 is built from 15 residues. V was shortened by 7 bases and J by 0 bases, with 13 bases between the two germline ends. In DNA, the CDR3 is TGTGCCAGCAATCACGACAGTCTCTCTGGAAACACCATATATTTT. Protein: CASNHDSLSGNTIYF.

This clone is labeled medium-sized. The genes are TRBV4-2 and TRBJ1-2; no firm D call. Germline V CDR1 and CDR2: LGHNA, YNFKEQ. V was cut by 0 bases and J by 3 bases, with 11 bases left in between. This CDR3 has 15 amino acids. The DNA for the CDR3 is TGTGCCAGCAGCCAAGATCCATCACAAGACTATGGCTACACCTTC. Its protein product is CASSQDPSQDYGYTF.

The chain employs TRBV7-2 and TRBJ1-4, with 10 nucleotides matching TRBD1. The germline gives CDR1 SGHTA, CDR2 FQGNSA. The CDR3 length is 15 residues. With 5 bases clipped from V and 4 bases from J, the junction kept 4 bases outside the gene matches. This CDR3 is CASSPRTGGNEKLFF. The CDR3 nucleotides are TGTGCCAGCAGCCCGAGGACAGGGGGTAATGAAAAACTGTTTTTT.

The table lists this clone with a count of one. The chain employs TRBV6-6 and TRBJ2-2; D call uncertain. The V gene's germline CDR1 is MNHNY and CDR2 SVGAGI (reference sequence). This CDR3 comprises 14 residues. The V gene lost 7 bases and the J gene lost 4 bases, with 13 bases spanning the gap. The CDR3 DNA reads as TGTGCCAGCAAGATTAGTGGTTCCACCGGGGAGCTGTTTTTT. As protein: CASKISGSTGELFF.

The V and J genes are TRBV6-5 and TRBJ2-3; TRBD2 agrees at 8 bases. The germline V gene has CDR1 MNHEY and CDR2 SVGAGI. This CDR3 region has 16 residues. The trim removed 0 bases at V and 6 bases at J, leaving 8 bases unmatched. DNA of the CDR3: TGTGCCAGCAGTTACTCGGGAGCGGGAGTAGCGGATACGCAGTATTTT. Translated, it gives CASSYSGAGVADTQYF.

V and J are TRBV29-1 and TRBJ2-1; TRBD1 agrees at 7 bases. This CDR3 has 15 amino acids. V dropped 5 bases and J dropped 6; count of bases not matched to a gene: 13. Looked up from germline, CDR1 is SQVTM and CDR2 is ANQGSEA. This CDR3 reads CSVRQDREIGNEQFF. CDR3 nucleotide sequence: TGCAGCGTTAGACAAGACAGGGAGATCGGCAATGAGCAGTTCTTC.

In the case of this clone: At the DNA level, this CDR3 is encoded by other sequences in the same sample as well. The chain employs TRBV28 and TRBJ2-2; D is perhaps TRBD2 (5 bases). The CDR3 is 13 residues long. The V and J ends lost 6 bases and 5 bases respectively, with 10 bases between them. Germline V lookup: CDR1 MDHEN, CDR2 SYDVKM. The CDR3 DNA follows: TGTGCCAGCAGCCGAGGAGGAACCGGGGAGCTGTTTTTT. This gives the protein CASSRGGTGELFF. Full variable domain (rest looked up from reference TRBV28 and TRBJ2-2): DVKVTQSSRYLVKRTGEKVFLECVQDMDHENMFWYRQDPGLGLRLIYFSYDVKMKEKGDIPEGYSVSREKKERFSLILESASTNQTSMYLCASSRGGTGELFFGEGSRLTVL.

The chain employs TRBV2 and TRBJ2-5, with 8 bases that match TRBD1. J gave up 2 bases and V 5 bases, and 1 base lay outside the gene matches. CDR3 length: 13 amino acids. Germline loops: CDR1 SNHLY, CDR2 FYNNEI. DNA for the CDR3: TGTGCCAGCAGTCGGGACAGGCAAGAGACCCAGTACTTC. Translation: CASSRDRQETQYF. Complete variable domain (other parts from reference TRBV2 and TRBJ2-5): EPEVTQTPSHQVTQMGQEVILRCVPISNHLYFYWYRQILGQKVEFLVSFYNNEISEKSEIFDDQFSVERPDGSNFTLKIRSTKLEDSAMYFCASSRDRQETQYFGPGTRLLVL.

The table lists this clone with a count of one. The CDR3 DNA reads TGTGCCAGCAGTGACGAGTGGGGCGCAGATTCTGGCTACACCTTC. This codes for CASSDEWGADSGYTF. V gene TRBV6-4 combines with J gene TRBJ1-2; D may be TRBD1 (5 bases). The germline CDR1 and CDR2 sequences are MRHNA and SNTAGT. The CDR3 consists of 15 residues. Trimming removed 2 bases from V and 7 bases from J, with 17 bases in between.

The CDR3 DNA reads TGTGCCAGCAGTTCTAGCTACGAGCAGTACTTC. Its protein is CASSSSYEQYF. This chain joins TRBV28 and TRBJ2-7; D is ambiguous. CDR3 length: 11 amino acids. Trimming cost V 4 bases and J 3 bases, with 4 bases left between them. CDR1 is MDHEN, CDR2 SYDVKM, per germline. The whole variable domain, filled in from reference TRBV28 and TRBJ2-7, reads DVKVTQSSRYLVKRTGEKVFLECVQDMDHENMFWYRQDPGLGLRLIYFSYDVKMKEKGDIPEGYSVSREKKERFSLILESASTNQTSMYLCASSSSYEQYFGPGTRLTVT.

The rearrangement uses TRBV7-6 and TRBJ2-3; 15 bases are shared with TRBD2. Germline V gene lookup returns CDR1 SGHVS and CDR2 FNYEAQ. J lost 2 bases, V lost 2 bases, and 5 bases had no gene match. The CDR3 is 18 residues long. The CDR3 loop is CASSLSGTSGRITDTQYF. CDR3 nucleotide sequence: TGTGCCAGCAGCTTAAGCGGGACTAGCGGGAGGATCACAGATACGCAGTATTTT.

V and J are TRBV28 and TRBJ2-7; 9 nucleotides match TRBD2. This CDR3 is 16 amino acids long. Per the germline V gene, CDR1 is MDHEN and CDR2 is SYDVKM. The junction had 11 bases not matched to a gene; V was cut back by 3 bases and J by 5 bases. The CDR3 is CASSLASGAPPHEQYF. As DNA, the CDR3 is TGTGCCAGCAGTTTGGCTAGCGGGGCCCCCCCCCACGAGCAGTACTTC. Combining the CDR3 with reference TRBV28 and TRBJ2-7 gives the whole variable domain DVKVTQSSRYLVKRTGEKVFLECVQDMDHENMFWYRQDPGLGLRLIYFSYDVKMKEKGDIPEGYSVSREKKERFSLILESASTNQTSMYLCASSLASGAPPHEQYFGPGTRLTVT.

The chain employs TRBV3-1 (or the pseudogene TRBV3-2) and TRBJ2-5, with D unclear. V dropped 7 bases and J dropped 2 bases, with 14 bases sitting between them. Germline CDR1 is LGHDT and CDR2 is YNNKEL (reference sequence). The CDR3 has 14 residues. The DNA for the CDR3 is TGTGCCAGCAAAGCCTGGGCAGCTCAAGAGACCCAGTACTTC. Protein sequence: CASKAWAAQETQYF.

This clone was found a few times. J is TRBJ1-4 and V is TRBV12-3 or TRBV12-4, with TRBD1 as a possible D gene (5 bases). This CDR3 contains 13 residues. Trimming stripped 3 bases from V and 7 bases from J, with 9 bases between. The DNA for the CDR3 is TGTGCCAGCAGTTTCGGACAAGGTGAAAAACTGTTTTTT. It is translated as CASSFGQGEKLFF.

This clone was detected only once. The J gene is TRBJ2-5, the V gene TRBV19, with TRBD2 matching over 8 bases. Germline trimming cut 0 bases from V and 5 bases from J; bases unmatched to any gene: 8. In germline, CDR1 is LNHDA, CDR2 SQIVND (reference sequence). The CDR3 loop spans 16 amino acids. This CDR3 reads CASSIDSSGSIETQYF. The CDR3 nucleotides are TGTGCCAGTAGTATAGATTCCAGCGGGAGTATCGAGACCCAGTACTTC.

The CDR3 DNA reads as TGTGCCAGCAGTGATGGAGCGGGAGCATCCTACAATGAGCAGTTCTTC. It yields the protein CASSDGAGASYNEQFF. The chain has TRBV2 and TRBJ2-1, with 8 bases aligning to TRBD2. CDR1 and CDR2 from the germline V gene are SNHLY and FYNNEI. Trimming at V came to 3 bases and at J to 1 base, leaving 5 bases not matched to a gene. This CDR3 has 16 amino acids.

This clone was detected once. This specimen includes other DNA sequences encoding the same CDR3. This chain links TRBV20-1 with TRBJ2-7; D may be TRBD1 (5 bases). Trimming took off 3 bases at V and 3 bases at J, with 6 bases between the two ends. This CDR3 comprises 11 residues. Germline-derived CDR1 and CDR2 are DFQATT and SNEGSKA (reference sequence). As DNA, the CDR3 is TGCAGTGCTAGGGGGCTCTACGAGCAGTACTTC. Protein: CSARGLYEQYF.

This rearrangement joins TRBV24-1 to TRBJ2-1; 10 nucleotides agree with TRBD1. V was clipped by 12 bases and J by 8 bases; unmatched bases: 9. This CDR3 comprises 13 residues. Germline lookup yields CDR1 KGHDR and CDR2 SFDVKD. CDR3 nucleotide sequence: TGTGCCGCCGGGACAGGGGCCTTCGATGAGCAGTTCTTC. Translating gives CAAGTGAFDEQFF.

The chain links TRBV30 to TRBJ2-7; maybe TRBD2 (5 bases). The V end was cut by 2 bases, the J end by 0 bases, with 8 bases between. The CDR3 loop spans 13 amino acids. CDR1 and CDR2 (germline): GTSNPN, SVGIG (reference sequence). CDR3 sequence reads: CAWSPSSSYEQYF. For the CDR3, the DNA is TGTGCCTGGAGTCCTAGCAGCTCCTACGAGCAGTACTTC.

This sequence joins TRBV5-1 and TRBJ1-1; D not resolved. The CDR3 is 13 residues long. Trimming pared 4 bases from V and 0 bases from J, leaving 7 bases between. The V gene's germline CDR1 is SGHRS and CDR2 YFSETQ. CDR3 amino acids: CASSRIMNTEAFF. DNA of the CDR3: TGCGCCAGCAGCCGTATTATGAACACTGAAGCTTTCTTT.

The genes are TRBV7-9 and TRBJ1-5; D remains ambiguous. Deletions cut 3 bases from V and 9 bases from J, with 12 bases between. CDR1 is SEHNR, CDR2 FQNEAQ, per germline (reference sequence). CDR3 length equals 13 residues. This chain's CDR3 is CASSFGEIGPQHF. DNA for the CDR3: TGTGCCAGCAGCTTCGGGGAGATAGGGCCCCAGCATTTT.

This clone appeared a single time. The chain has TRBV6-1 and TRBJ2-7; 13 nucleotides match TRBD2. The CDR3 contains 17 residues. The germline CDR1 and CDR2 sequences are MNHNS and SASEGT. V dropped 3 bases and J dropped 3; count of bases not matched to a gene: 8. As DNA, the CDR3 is TGTGCCAGCAGTGAGGCCCTGGGACTAGCGGGGCACTACGAGCAGTACTTC. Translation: CASSEALGLAGHYEQYF.

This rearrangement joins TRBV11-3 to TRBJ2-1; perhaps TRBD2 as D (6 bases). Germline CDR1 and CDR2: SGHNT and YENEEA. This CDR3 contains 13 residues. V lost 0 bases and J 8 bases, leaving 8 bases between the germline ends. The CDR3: CASSLDREDEQFF. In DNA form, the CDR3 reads TGTGCCAGCAGCTTAGACAGGGAGGATGAGCAGTTCTTC.

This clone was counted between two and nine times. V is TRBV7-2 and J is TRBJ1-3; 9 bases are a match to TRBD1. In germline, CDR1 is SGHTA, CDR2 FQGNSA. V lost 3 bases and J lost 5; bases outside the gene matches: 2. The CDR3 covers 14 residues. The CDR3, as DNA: TGTGCCAGCAGCTTGGGACAGGGTCGAAACACCATATATTTT. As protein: CASSLGQGRNTIYF.

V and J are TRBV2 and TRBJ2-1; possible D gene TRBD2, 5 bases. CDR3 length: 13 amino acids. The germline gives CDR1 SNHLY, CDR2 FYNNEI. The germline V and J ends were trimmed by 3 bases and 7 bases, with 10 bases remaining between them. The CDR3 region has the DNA TGTGCCAGCAGTGAGGCCGGGATGAATGAGCAGTTCTTC. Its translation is CASSEAGMNEQFF.

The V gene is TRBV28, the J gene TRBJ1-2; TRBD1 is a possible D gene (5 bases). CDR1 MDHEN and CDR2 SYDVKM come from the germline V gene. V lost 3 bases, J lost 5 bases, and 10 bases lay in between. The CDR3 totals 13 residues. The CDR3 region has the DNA TGTGCCAGCAGTTTGGGGACTCCTTATGGCTACACCTTC. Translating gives CASSLGTPYGYTF.

CDR3 loop: CASSLYRGDQPQHF. The CDR3 DNA sequence: TGCGCCAGCAGCCTTTACAGGGGAGATCAGCCCCAGCATTTT. V and J are TRBV4-3 and TRBJ1-5; 7 positions match TRBD1. Germline V CDR1 and CDR2: LGHNA, YSLEER. CDR3 size: 14 residues. J was trimmed by 5 bases and V by 4 bases; bases with no gene match: 5.

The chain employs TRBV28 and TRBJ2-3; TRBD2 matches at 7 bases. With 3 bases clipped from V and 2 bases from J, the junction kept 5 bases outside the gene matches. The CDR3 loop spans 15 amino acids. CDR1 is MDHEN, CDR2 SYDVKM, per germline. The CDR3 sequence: CASSFSSGFTDTQYF. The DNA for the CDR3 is TGTGCCAGCAGTTTTTCTAGCGGCTTCACAGATACGCAGTATTTT.

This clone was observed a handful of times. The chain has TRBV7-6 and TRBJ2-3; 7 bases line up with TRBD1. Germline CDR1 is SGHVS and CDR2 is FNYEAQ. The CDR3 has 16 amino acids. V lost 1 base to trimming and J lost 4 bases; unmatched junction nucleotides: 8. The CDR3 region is CASSLDRTGDADTQYF. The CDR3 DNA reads TGTGCCAGCAGCTTAGATCGGACAGGAGATGCAGATACGCAGTATTTT.

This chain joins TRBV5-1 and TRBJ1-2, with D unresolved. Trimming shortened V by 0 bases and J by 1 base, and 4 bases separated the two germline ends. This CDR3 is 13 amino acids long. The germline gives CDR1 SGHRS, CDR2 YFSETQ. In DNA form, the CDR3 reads TGCGCCAGCAGCTTGGACAGTAACTATGGCTACACCTTC. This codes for CASSLDSNYGYTF.